Shown below are 5 T cell receptor beta chains from a single sample sequenced in a study of human T cells and chemical hapten exposure. TCRdb fed the RACE reads into MiXCR, producing one record per CDR3 protein. The sample records approximately 100,000 distinct CDR3 sequences, 9.2% being singletons. Noted time point: patch test 2, 6 weeks after DPC sensitization. The treatment: therapeutic diphenylcyclopropenone sensitization with weekly scalp DPC. The material sequenced was whole blood, taken in connection with sensitization to the hapten diphenylcyclopropenone (DPC). These receptors all come from a middle-aged woman with alopecia areata. Some clones in this sample may be carry-over from other donors' samples.

This clonotype was counted at least ten times. The chain uses TRBV20-1 and TRBJ1-5, with 7 bases lining up with TRBD1. Germline CDR1 and CDR2: DFQATT and SNEGSKA (reference sequence). The CDR3 spans 20 residues. V lost 6 bases to trimming and J lost 4 bases; unmatched junction nucleotides: 27. This CDR3 is CSAPGGTPGQIVDGNQPQHF. The CDR3 DNA reads as TGCAGTGCCCCGGGGGGGACGCCGGGACAGATCGTAGATGGAAATCAGCCCCAGCATTTT.

This clonotype has more than one count but fewer than ten. Written as DNA, the CDR3 is TGTGCCAGCTCACCGCCCCTCCTCGCAACTAATGAAAAACTGTTTTTT. This sequence encodes CASSPPLLATNEKLFF. This chain uses TRBV18 with TRBJ1-4; D unclear. This CDR3 comprises 16 residues. Trimming removed 3 bases at V and 0 bases at J, with 11 bases between. CDR1 and CDR2 (germline): KGHSH, LQKENI.

In this sample, this clonotype turned up many times. The J gene is TRBJ1-5, the V gene TRBV30; no clear D. CDR1 and CDR2 from the germline V gene are GTSNPN and SVGIG (reference sequence). Trimming took off 1 base at V and 10 bases at J, with 8 bases between the two ends. The CDR3 runs to 11 residues. Here the CDR3 DNA reads TGTGCCTGGAGTGGGACGGGACCCCAGCATTTT. Amino acid sequence: CAWSGTGPQHF.

CDR3 loop: CASSLWTGTYEQYF. DNA for the CDR3: TGTGCCAGCAGCTTGTGGACAGGTACCTACGAGCAGTACTTC. This chain links TRBV11-2 with TRBJ2-7, with 7 bases matching TRBD1. With 3 bases clipped from V and 2 bases from J, the junction kept 4 bases outside the gene matches. From germline, CDR1 is SGHAT and CDR2 FQNNGV. The CDR3 consists of 14 residues.

This clonotype was recorded a few times. This chain uses TRBV2 with TRBJ2-5; a possible D gene is TRBD2 (5 bases). V lost 5 bases and J lost 5, with 15 bases in between. From germline, CDR1 is SNHLY and CDR2 FYNNEI. CDR3 size: 14 residues. This chain's CDR3 is CASSTRSGGETQYF. In nucleotides, the CDR3 is TGTGCCAGCAGTACTAGATCGGGCGGCGAGACCCAGTACTTC.